The clone carrying this T cell receptor (beta chain) was counted at least ten times. The sample originates from a study of neurological immune-mediated disorders. TCRdb re-called the 5' RACE reads with MiXCR, one entry per CDR3 protein. Of approximately 50,000 distinct CDR3 sequences in the sample, 10% to 13% were seen once. The specimen sequenced was PBMCs. This clonotype was sampled from a man aged 70 or older with HTLV-1-associated myelopathy (HAM/TSP).

The CDR3 sequence: CASSLPGPLAKNIQYF. In DNA form, the CDR3 reads TGTGCCAGCAGCTTACCCGGGCCTCTAGCCAAAAACATTCAGTACTTC. This chain links TRBV7-9 with TRBJ2-4; D unresolved. The germline CDR1 and CDR2 sequences are SEHNR and FQNEAQ (reference sequence). The ends were cut back, 2 bases at V and 0 bases at J, with 11 bases in the middle. CDR3 length: 16 amino acids.